Listed here are 20 T cell receptor beta chains from one sample, sequenced in a study of T-cell reconstitution after alpha-beta-depleted transplantation in children. Preparation of the TCRbeta library involved a method that used unique molecular identifiers. TCRdb redid the calling of the PCR reads with MiXCR, one entry per CDR3 protein. In the table there are over 150,000 distinct CDR3 sequences, around 10% of which are singletons. Specimen: PBMCs, collected before TCRalphabeta/CD19-depleted stem cell transplant. Receptors were obtained from a boy younger than 10 with acute myeloid leukemia, due to receive a stem cell transplant.

This clonotype was counted at least ten times. The V call is TRBV4-1, the J call TRBJ1-1; D not certain. The length of the CDR3 is 14 residues. Germline V gene sequence: CDR1 MGHRA, CDR2 YSYEKL. The V end was cut by 0 bases, the J end by 10 bases, with 15 bases between. The CDR3 is CASSQEATRRGAFF. The CDR3 DNA sequence: TGCGCCAGCAGCCAAGAGGCAACCCGCCGAGGAGCTTTCTTT.

This chain joins TRBV19 and TRBJ2-7; D not certain. Germline assignment: CDR1 LNHDA and CDR2 SQIVND (reference sequence). Trimming stripped 0 bases from V and 3 bases from J, with 15 bases between. This CDR3 comprises 16 residues. The CDR3 DNA sequence: TGTGCCAGTAGTATAGAATCGAGTACTGTCGGCTACGAGCAGTACTTC. The encoded protein is CASSIESSTVGYEQYF.

This chain uses TRBV28 with TRBJ2-4; no clear D gene. V lost 5 bases and J 2 bases, leaving 13 bases between the germline ends. The CDR3 length is 15 residues. CDR1 is MDHEN and CDR2 is SYDVKM in the germline V gene. The CDR3 loop reads CASSASDPTKNIQYF. CDR3 DNA sequence: TGTGCCAGCAGTGCGTCCGACCCCACCAAAAACATTCAGTACTTC.

This clonotype occurred many times. One end of the junction is discordant with germline, which a read error may explain. The chain links TRBV10-1 to TRBJ2-3; perhaps TRBD1 as D (5 bases). The V gene's germline CDR1 is WNHNN and CDR2 SYGVQD (reference sequence). The CDR3 extends over 14 amino acids. CDR3 coding DNA: TGCGCCAGCACTGAGCATCAGGGCGGAGATACGCAGTATTTT. This translates into CASTEHQGGDTQYF.

This clonotype was picked up many times. The chain joins TRBV7-3 to TRBJ1-1; D is unresolved. This CDR3 comprises 15 residues. Germline CDR1 SGHTA, CDR2 FQGTGA. V shed 1 base and J shed 1 base, with 10 bases lying between them. The CDR3 sequence: CASSLKAGGNTEAFF. In DNA form, the CDR3 reads TGTGCCAGCAGCTTAAAGGCTGGAGGGAACACTGAAGCTTTCTTT.

The table lists this clonotype with many counts. This rearrangement joins TRBV13 to TRBJ2-3, with 9 bases identical to TRBD1. Looked up from germline, CDR1 is PRHDT and CDR2 is FYEKMQ (reference sequence). This CDR3 region has 14 residues. The J segment lost 7 bases and the V segment lost 5 bases, leaving 7 bases of the junction unmatched. CDR3 coding DNA: TGTGCCAGCAGCCCCTCGGGGACAGGGTATACGCAGTATTTT. Protein: CASSPSGTGYTQYF.

There are many counts of this clonotype. The V and J genes are TRBV29-1 and TRBJ1-4; D possibly corresponds to TRBD1 (5 bases). Germline-derived CDR1 and CDR2 are SQVTM and ANQGSEA. V lost 5 bases to trimming and J lost 4 bases, with 11 bases between them. The CDR3 sequence is 13 residues long. CDR3 region: CSVRRVSNEKLFF. DNA of the CDR3: TGCAGCGTTCGCAGGGTAAGTAATGAAAAACTGTTTTTT.

This clonotype was counted many times. The chain employs TRBV4-1 and TRBJ2-1; D possibly matches TRBD1 or TRBD2 (5 bases each). Germline CDR1 MGHRA, CDR2 YSYEKL. V was pared by 5 bases and J by 8 bases, with 10 bases between. The CDR3 extends over 12 amino acids. The CDR3 DNA is TGCGCCAGCAGCGTCCGAGGGGATGAGCAGTTCTTC. This translates into CASSVRGDEQFF.

This clonotype has at least ten counts. The V and J genes are TRBV3-1 and TRBJ2-5; D not resolved. The germline gives CDR1 LGHDT, CDR2 YNNKEL (reference sequence). The V gene lost 4 bases and the J gene lost 4 bases, with 22 bases spanning the gap. The CDR3 consists of 17 residues. CDR3 sequence reads: CASSPEITRTGGETQYF. DNA for the CDR3: TGTGCCAGCAGCCCCGAGATCACCCGGACGGGCGGAGAGACCCAGTACTTC.

This clonotype showed up many times. The rearrangement links TRBV25-1 to TRBJ2-1; D is undetermined. The CDR3 runs to 13 residues. Per germline, CDR1 MGHDK and CDR2 SYGVNS. V gave up 2 bases and J gave up 8 bases, with 10 bases separating them. The CDR3 DNA is TGTGCCAGCAGTGAAATGATTGCCTATGAGCAGTTCTTC. Its protein is CASSEMIAYEQFF.

Ten or more counts support this clonotype. The rearrangement joins TRBV7-2 to TRBJ2-7, with 7 bases matching TRBD2. This CDR3 has 16 residues. V shed 5 bases, J shed 4 bases, and the junction held 14 bases outside the gene matches. The V gene's germline CDR1 is SGHTA and CDR2 FQGNSA. CDR3 bases: TGTGCCAGCAGCCCCGCTGGGGGGGGAGGACGGTACGAGCAGTACTTC. Its translation: CASSPAGGGGRYEQYF.

This clonotype showed up many times. CDR3 region: CASSLGLAGHLNEQFF. CDR3 nucleotides: TGTGCCAGCAGCTTAGGGCTAGCGGGCCATCTCAATGAGCAGTTCTTC. The V call is TRBV11-1, the J call TRBJ2-1; 8 positions agree with TRBD2. This CDR3 region has 16 residues. The V gene end was trimmed by 1 base and the J gene end by 6 bases; junction bases not matched to a gene: 8. CDR1 and CDR2 (germline): SGHAT, FQDESV (reference sequence).

This clonotype occurred many times. In DNA form, the CDR3 reads TGTGCCAGCAGCTCCTTTTCAGGGGATGCCTACAATGAGCAGTTCTTC. This gives the protein CASSSFSGDAYNEQFF. The chain is built from TRBV11-1 and TRBJ2-1, with a weak D call TRBD1 (6 bases). This CDR3 has 16 amino acids. Germline CDR1 SGHAT, CDR2 FQDESV (reference sequence). V shed 4 bases and J shed 2 bases, with 15 bases lying between them.

This clonotype was counted ten times or more. The rearrangement links TRBV2 to TRBJ2-3; D remains ambiguous. The V end lost 6 bases, the J end lost 7 bases, and 11 bases lay between the germline ends. The CDR3 extends over 12 amino acids. The germline CDR1 and CDR2 sequences are SNHLY and FYNNEI. The CDR3 DNA follows: TGTGCCAGCAGCGGTAACAGTTATACGCAGTATTTT. It translates to CASSGNSYTQYF.

This clonotype was seen repeatedly, ten times or more. The gene calls are TRBV29-1 and TRBJ1-1; 9 positions agree with TRBD1. This CDR3 has 11 amino acids. Germline CDR1 reads SQVTM; CDR2 reads ANQGSEA. The V segment lost 7 bases and the J segment 5 bases; nucleotides outside the gene matches: 2. CDR3 sequence: CSAGQGTEAFF. CDR3 nucleotides: TGCAGCGCCGGACAGGGGACTGAAGCTTTCTTT.

This clonotype has more than one count but fewer than ten. Germline is not matched at one junction end, which may reflect a read error. The chain has TRBV12-3 or TRBV12-4 and TRBJ2-4; 12 bases align to TRBD2. This CDR3 is built from 19 residues. The CDR3 coding sequence is TGTACCAGCAGTTTTCTGCTAGCGGGAGGGATGGGAGCCAAAAACATTCAGTACTTC. Its translation is CTSSFLLAGGMGAKNIQYF.

This clonotype was observed at least ten times. This chain connects TRBV5-1 to TRBJ2-1; 13 positions match TRBD2. CDR1 SGHRS and CDR2 YFSETQ come from the germline V gene. This CDR3 contains 15 residues. V lost 0 bases and J lost 6; bases outside the gene matches: 0. The CDR3 loop reads CASSLGTSGSNEQFF. CDR3 in DNA: TGCGCCAGCAGCTTGGGGACTAGCGGGAGCAATGAGCAGTTCTTC.

This clonotype was detected many times. The rearrangement uses TRBV7-3 and TRBJ2-1, with 10 bases matching TRBD2. Trimming cost V 2 bases and J 9 bases; bases outside gene matches: 7. CDR1 and CDR2 from the germline V gene are SGHTA and FQGTGA. This CDR3 contains 15 residues. The CDR3 protein is CASSLRAGGLSEQFF. The DNA of the CDR3 is TGTGCCAGCAGCTTACGAGCGGGAGGGTTGAGTGAGCAGTTCTTC.

This clonotype was found many times. The chain carries TRBV12-3 or TRBV12-4 and TRBJ1-1; 8 bases agree with TRBD1. After removal of 5 bases from V and 5 bases from J, the junction contained 13 bases not matched to a gene. The CDR3 covers 16 residues. The CDR3 is CASSPGPGGSGTEAFF. The CDR3 bases are TGTGCCAGCAGTCCCGGGCCAGGGGGCTCGGGGACTGAAGCTTTCTTT.

This clonotype was recorded many times. The rearrangement uses TRBV5-1 and TRBJ2-5; the match to TRBD2 covers 8 bases. The CDR3 contains 14 residues. Germline CDR1 and CDR2: SGHRS and YFSETQ. Trimming at V came to 4 bases and at J to 5 bases, leaving 7 bases not matched to a gene. Here the CDR3 reads CASSILSGTETQYF. The CDR3 DNA follows: TGCGCCAGCAGCATCCTTAGCGGGACTGAGACCCAGTACTTC.